The source of this T cell receptor (beta chain) is a study of CD8+ T cells in alopecia areata. The CDR3 loop spans 15 amino acids. Trimming at V came to 3 bases and at J to 2 bases, leaving 5 bases not matched to a gene. CDR1 and CDR2 (germline): MGHRA, YSYEKL. RNA extraction and reverse transcription yielded cDNA as sequencing template. Here immunoSEQ multiplex PCR was the method, and the copy in TCRdb shows in-frame clones only, minus some. The table has around 270,000 clones, about 62% seen once. Treatment here: oral pan-JAK inhibitor, 5-10 mg twice daily. This TCR was recovered from a human donor with alopecia areata. Sample: CD4+ T cells sorted from blood, taken at week 24, from a patient treated with tofacitinib. This chain uses TRBV4-1 with TRBJ2-3; 7 bases map to TRBD2. The CDR3 sequence: CASSHGGGFTDTQYF. As DNA, the CDR3 is TGCGCCAGCAGCCATGGGGGGGGATTCACAGATACGCAGTATTTT.